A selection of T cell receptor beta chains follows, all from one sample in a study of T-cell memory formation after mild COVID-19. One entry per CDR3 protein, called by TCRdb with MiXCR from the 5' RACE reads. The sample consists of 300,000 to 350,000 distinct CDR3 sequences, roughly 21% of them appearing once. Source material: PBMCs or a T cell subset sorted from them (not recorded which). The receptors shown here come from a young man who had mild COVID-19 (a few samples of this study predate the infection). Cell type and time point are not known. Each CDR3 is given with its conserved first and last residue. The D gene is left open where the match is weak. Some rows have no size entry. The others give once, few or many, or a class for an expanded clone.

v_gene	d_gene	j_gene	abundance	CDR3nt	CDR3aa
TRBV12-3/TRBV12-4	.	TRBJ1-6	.	TGTGCCACATCTTCCGGGACGCGGGGGACACCCCTCCACTTT	CATSSGTRGTPLHF
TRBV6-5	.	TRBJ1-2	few	TGTGCCAGCAGCCGACTAGGTTACTATGGCTACACCTTC	CASSRLGYYGYTF
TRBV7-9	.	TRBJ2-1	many	TGTGCCAGCAGCTTAGGTGCATTCACCGATGAGCAGTTCTTC	CASSLGAFTDEQFF
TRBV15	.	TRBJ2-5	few	TGTGCCACCAGCAGTGCCGGAGAGACCCAGTACTTC	CATSSAGETQYF
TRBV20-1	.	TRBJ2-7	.	TGCAGTGCTAGGCTCCCAACTTCCTACGAGCAGTACTTC	CSARLPTSYEQYF
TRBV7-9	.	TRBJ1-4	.	TGTGCCAGCAGCTTTATGGAGGTGGCAACTAATGAAAAACTGTTTTTT	CASSFMEVATNEKLFF
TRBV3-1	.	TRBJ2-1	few	TGTGCCAGCAGCCCTATCGGACGAGAGCAGTTCTTC	CASSPIGREQFF
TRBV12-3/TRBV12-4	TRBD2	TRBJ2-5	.	TGTGCCAGCAGACTAGCGGAGACCCAGTACTTC	CASRLAETQYF
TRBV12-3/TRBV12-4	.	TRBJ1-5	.	TGTGCCAGCAGTTTAATGTTGCATCAGCCCCAGCATTTT	CASSLMLHQPQHF
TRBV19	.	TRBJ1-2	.	TGTGCCAGCACCTGGGGGCTTTATGGCTACACCTTC	CASTWGLYGYTF
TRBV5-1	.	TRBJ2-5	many	TGCGCCAGCAGCCCCGGGGCTAGCGTACAAGAGACCCAGTACTTC	CASSPGASVQETQYF
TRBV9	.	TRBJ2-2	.	TGTGCCAGCAGCCCGGGTCTTATGGAATACGGGGAGCTGTTTTTT	CASSPGLMEYGELFF
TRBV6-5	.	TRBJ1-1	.	TGTGCCAGCAGTTCCCCAGGGTGGGGAACTGAAGCTTTCTTT	CASSSPGWGTEAFF
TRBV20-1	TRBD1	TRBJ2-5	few	TGCAGTGCCCCTCCAGGGGGCGTGTACGGGACCCAGTACTTC	CSAPPGGVYGTQYF
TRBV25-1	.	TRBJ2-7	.	TGTGCCAGCATTGGGACGGGGGCCGGCGAGCAGTACTTC	CASIGTGAGEQYF
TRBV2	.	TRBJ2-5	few	TGTGCCAGCACGTACGGGAAGGAGACCCAGTACTTC	CASTYGKETQYF
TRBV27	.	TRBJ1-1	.	TGTGCCAGCAGTTTATTTGGAGGAACTGAAGCTTTCTTT	CASSLFGGTEAFF
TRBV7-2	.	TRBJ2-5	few	TGTGCCAGCAGCTCATGGACGGAACAAGCTACCCAGTACTTC	CASSSWTEQATQYF
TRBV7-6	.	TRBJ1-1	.	TGTGCCAGCAGCTTAGGCTTCGGCAACACTGAAGCTTTCTTT	CASSLGFGNTEAFF
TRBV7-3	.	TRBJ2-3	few	TGTGCCAGCAGCTTAAGGGCGGGGAGATCTAGCACAGATACGCAGTATTTT	CASSLRAGRSSTDTQYF
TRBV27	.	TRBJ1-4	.	TGTGCCAGCAGTGAGCAGGGGAGGCCTGAAAAACTGTTTTTT	CASSEQGRPEKLFF
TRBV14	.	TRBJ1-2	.	TGTGCCAGCAGCCCCACGAGCAGGTTCTTCTATGGCTACACCTTC	CASSPTSRFFYGYTF
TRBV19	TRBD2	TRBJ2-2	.	TGTGCCAGTAGGGCGGGGGTCTTTGCCGGGGAGCTGTTTTTT	CASRAGVFAGELFF
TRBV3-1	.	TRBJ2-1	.	TGTGCCAGCAGCCAAGATCTTAGCGGTGACTCCTACAATGAGCAGTTCTTC	CASSQDLSGDSYNEQFF
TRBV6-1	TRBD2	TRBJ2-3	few	TGTGCCAGCAGTGAGGGCGTTAGCGGGGGGCGTGCAGATACGCAGTATTTT	CASSEGVSGGRADTQYF
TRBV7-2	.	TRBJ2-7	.	TGTGCCAGCAGCTTAGGGACAGAAGCCTTTTGGGAGCAGTACTTC	CASSLGTEAFWEQYF
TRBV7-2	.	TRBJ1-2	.	TGTGCCAGCAGCTTTCGAAACAGGGGCTACACCTTC	CASSFRNRGYTF
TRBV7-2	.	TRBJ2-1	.	TGTGCCAGCAGCCCCCGACAGGACTCCTACAATGAGCAGTTCTTC	CASSPRQDSYNEQFF
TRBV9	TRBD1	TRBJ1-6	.	TGTGCCAGCAGCGTCCGGGACAGGATTAATTCACCCCTCCACTTT	CASSVRDRINSPLHF
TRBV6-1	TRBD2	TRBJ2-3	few	TGTGCCAGCAGTGAAGCGCGCGGGGGAACAGATACGCAGTATTTT	CASSEARGGTDTQYF
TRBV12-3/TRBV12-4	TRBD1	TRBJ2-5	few	TGTGCCAGCAGTTTATCAGGACAGGGCCAAGAGACCCAGTACTTC	CASSLSGQGQETQYF
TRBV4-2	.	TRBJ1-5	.	TGTGCCAGCAGCCAAGAGAGGGGGAATCAGCCCCAGCATTTT	CASSQERGNQPQHF
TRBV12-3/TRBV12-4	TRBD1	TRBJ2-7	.	TGTGCCAGCACCAAGGACAGGGAATACGAGCAGTACTTC	CASTKDREYEQYF
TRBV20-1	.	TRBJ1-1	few	TGCAGTGCTAGAGTGGGGGGACCGAACACTGAAGCTTTCTTT	CSARVGGPNTEAFF
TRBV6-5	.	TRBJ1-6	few	TGTGCCAGCAGTTACTCCAGTCCGACGTTTTCACCCCTCCACTTT	CASSYSSPTFSPLHF
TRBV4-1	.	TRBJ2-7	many	TGCGCCAGCAGCCAAGAGTGGACCAGCGGTAGCTCCTACGAGCAGTACTTC	CASSQEWTSGSSYEQYF
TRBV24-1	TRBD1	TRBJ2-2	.	TGTGCCACCAGTGATTTCCTGGGACAGGGTGCCGGGGAGCTGTTTTTT	CATSDFLGQGAGELFF
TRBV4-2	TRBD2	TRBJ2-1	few	TGTGCCAGCAGCCAAGATCGAGCGGGGCTCTACAATGAGCAGTTCTTC	CASSQDRAGLYNEQFF
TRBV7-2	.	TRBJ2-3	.	TGTGCCAGCACCCGTTGGGCCAGCTTAACAGATACGCAGTATTTT	CASTRWASLTDTQYF
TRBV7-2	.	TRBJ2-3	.	TGTGCCAGCAGCATCGCGTGGTTCGGCACAGATACGCAGTATTTT	CASSIAWFGTDTQYF
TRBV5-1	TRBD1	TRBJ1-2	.	TGCGCCAGCAGCTTGGGTCCAGGGGGCGACTATGGCTACACCTTC	CASSLGPGGDYGYTF
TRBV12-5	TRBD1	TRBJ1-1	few	TGTGCTAGTGGCGTGGAAGGGACAGCGCCCCTGAACACTGAAGCTTTCTTT	CASGVEGTAPLNTEAFF
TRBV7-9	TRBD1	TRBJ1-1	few	TGTGCCAGCAGCTGGACAGGGAGGGGGAACACTGAAGCTTTCTTT	CASSWTGRGNTEAFF
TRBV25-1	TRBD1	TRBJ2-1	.	TGTGCCAGCAGTGAATCTTACGCCGGGACAGGGGGCTCCTACAATGAGCAGTTCTTC	CASSESYAGTGGSYNEQFF
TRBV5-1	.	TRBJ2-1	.	TGCGCCAGCAGCCGAGGGGACGGACCCTACAATGAGCAGTTCTTC	CASSRGDGPYNEQFF
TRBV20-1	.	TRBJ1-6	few	TGCAGTGCTAGAGACCAAAGCTCCTATAATTCACCCCTCCACTTT	CSARDQSSYNSPLHF
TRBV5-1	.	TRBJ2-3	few	TGCGCCAGCAGCTCCCGGTTCACAGGACCAGCAGATACGCAGTATTTT	CASSSRFTGPADTQYF
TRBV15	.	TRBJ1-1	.	TGTGCCACCAGCAGAGACTCCGGGCCCGGCCCTGAAGCTTTCTTT	CATSRDSGPGPEAFF